These 26 T cell receptor beta chains were sequenced from one sample in a study of cytomegalovirus exposure and HLA in healthy donors. Here immunoSEQ multiplex PCR was the method, and the copy in TCRdb shows in-frame clones only, minus some. Of some 170,000 clones in the sample, approximately 87% are singletons; the top ten hold approximately 1.5%. The sequencing input was PBMCs. These receptors were obtained from a woman in her 30s in good health and CMV-seronegative.

The chain is built from TRBV6-1 and TRBJ1-5; 7 nucleotides line up with TRBD1. CDR1 MNHNS and CDR2 SASEGT come from the germline V gene. This CDR3 is built from 17 residues. V lost 4 bases to trimming and J lost 4 bases; unmatched junction nucleotides: 13. CDR3 protein: CASSAFRGSPGNQPQHF. The CDR3, as DNA: TGTGCCAGCAGTGCTTTCAGGGGGTCGCCGGGAAATCAGCCCCAGCATTTT.

The chain joins TRBV2 to TRBJ2-1; 7 bases match TRBD2. The CDR3 sequence is 14 residues long. The germline V gene encodes CDR1 SNHLY and CDR2 FYNNEI. Trimming took 7 bases from V and 1 from J; bases not matched to a gene: 4. CDR3 in DNA: TGTGCCAGCATCTGGCGGGGGTCCTACAATGAGCAGTTCTTC. It is translated as CASIWRGSYNEQFF.

This clone was seen just once. This sequence joins TRBV19 and TRBJ1-1; D is perhaps TRBD1 (6 bases). The V end was cut by 5 bases, the J end by 1 base, with 14 bases between. This CDR3 region has 15 residues. Germline V CDR1 and CDR2: LNHDA, SQIVND (reference sequence). Here the CDR3 reads CASSPAGAPNTEAFF. The CDR3 DNA reads as TGTGCCAGTAGTCCCGCAGGGGCGCCGAACACTGAAGCTTTCTTT.

CDR3 in amino acids: CASGLDGTGGPNQPQHF. Written as DNA, the CDR3 is TGTGCTAGTGGTTTGGACGGGACAGGAGGCCCCAATCAGCCCCAGCATTTT. The V call is TRBV12-5, the J call TRBJ1-5, with 8 bases that match TRBD1. CDR1 and CDR2 from the germline V gene are LGHNT and FRNRAP. The CDR3 consists of 17 residues. J was trimmed by 3 bases and V by 1 base; bases with no gene match: 8.

The chain couples TRBV30 to TRBJ2-7, with D perhaps TRBD2 (7 bases). From germline, CDR1 is GTSNPN and CDR2 SVGIG (reference sequence). V was trimmed by 3 bases and J by 2 bases, leaving 14 bases between them. The CDR3 extends over 14 amino acids. CDR3: CAWSRGGGAYEQYF. The DNA of the CDR3 is TGTGCCTGGAGCCGGGGAGGGGGGGCCTACGAGCAGTACTTC.

The chain couples TRBV6-1 to TRBJ2-3, with 10 positions matching TRBD2. V trimming: 7 bases; J trimming: 2 bases; junction bases outside the gene matches: 6. CDR3 size: 15 residues. Germline V gene lookup returns CDR1 MNHNS and CDR2 SASEGT. The CDR3 loop is CASNRAGGYTDTQYF. DNA for the CDR3: TGTGCCAGCAATAGAGCGGGGGGGTACACAGATACGCAGTATTTT.

The rearrangement joins TRBV29-1 to TRBJ1-1; TRBD1 matches 10 bases. J gave up 4 bases and V 4 bases, and 18 bases lay outside the gene matches. The CDR3 is 18 amino acids. Germline CDR1 is SQVTM and CDR2 is ANQGSEA. CDR3 nucleotides: TGCAGCGTTGTTGGGACAGGGGACTACACTTCCGGGGGCACTGAAGCTTTCTTT. Its protein is CSVVGTGDYTSGGTEAFF. Complete variable domain (other parts from reference TRBV29-1 and TRBJ1-1): SAVISQKPSRDICQRGTSLTIQCQVDSQVTMMFWYRQQPGQSLTLIATANQGSEATYESGFVIDKFPISRPNLTFSTLTVSNMSPEDSSIYLCSVVGTGDYTSGGTEAFFGQGTRLTVV.

This clone was seen only a few times. This chain uses TRBV6-5 with TRBJ2-7; the match to TRBD1 covers 7 bases. The germline V gene encodes CDR1 MNHEY and CDR2 SVGAGI. V lost 8 bases, J lost 1 base, and 8 bases stayed unmatched. CDR3 length: 14 amino acids. The CDR3 nucleotides are TGTGCCAGCGGGATTATGACAGGGTCCTACGAGCAGTACTTC. It specifies CASGIMTGSYEQYF.

This chain's CDR3 is CATSREGGGGDEQYF. CDR3 in DNA: TGTGCCACCAGCAGAGAAGGTGGTGGAGGGGACGAGCAGTACTTC. V is TRBV15 and J is TRBJ2-7; tentatively, D is TRBD2 (6 bases). The CDR3 has 15 residues. The V end was cut by 0 bases, the J end by 5 bases, with 14 bases between. Germline V gives CDR1 LNHNV, CDR2 YYDKDF (reference sequence).

The chain has TRBV4-3 and TRBJ2-2; D might be TRBD1 (6 bases). Trimming shortened V by 4 bases and J by 6 bases, and 12 bases separated the two germline ends. Germline V gene data show CDR1 as LGHNA and CDR2 as YSLEER. The CDR3 spans 14 residues. CDR3 DNA sequence: TGCGCCAGCAGCCCCGGGACACCATCCGGGGAGCTGTTTTTT. It is translated as CASSPGTPSGELFF.

The V and J genes are TRBV20-1 and TRBJ2-1, with D unclear. Germline loops: CDR1 DFQATT, CDR2 SNEGSKA (reference sequence). V was trimmed by 6 bases and J by 5 bases, leaving 8 bases between them. The CDR3 loop spans 11 amino acids. The CDR3 DNA reads TGCAGTGCATACAAAAACAATGAGCAGTTCTTC. Translation gives CSAYKNNEQFF.

J is TRBJ1-2 and V is TRBV7-9, with 10 bases lining up with TRBD1. Germline V gene sequence: CDR1 SEHNR, CDR2 FQNEAQ (reference sequence). With 7 bases clipped from V and 1 base from J, the junction kept 6 bases outside the gene matches. The CDR3 contains 15 residues. CDR3 bases: TGTGCCAGCACCTCCGGGACAGGGGTTAACTATGGCTACACCTTC. Translated: CASTSGTGVNYGYTF.

The chain recombines TRBV11-3 with TRBJ2-7, with a tentative D call TRBD1 (5 bases). Trimming took 5 bases from V and 2 from J, leaving 10 bases between them. The CDR3 has 13 residues. CDR1 and CDR2 from the germline V gene are SGHNT and YENEEA. The CDR3 DNA reads as TGTGCCAGCAGCGTAGGGGCCACCTACGAGCAGTACTTC. Residues: CASSVGATYEQYF.

The V and J genes are TRBV19 and TRBJ1-5, with a tentative D call TRBD1 (6 bases). CDR3 length: 17 residues. In germline, CDR1 is LNHDA, CDR2 SQIVND (reference sequence). Trimming took off 7 bases at V and 5 bases at J, with 24 bases between the two ends. CDR3 DNA sequence: TGTGCCAGTAATAAACCAAGTCGGGGGGCATTAGATCAGCCCCAGCATTTT. This encodes CASNKPSRGALDQPQHF. The variable domain in full, with the rest retrieved from reference TRBV19 and TRBJ1-5, is DGGITQSPKYLFRKEGQNVTLSCEQNLNHDAMYWYRQDPGQGLRLIYYSQIVNDFQKGDIAEGYSVSREKKESFPLTVTSAQKNPTAFYLCASNKPSRGALDQPQHFGDGTRLSIL.

The chain carries TRBV27 and TRBJ1-6; possibly TRBD1 for D (5 bases). Per germline, CDR1 MNHEY and CDR2 SMNVEV (reference sequence). Trimming shortened V by 6 bases and J by 9 bases, and 18 bases separated the two germline ends. This CDR3 has 15 amino acids. The CDR3 DNA follows: TGTGCCAGCAGGGGGGAGGGGCCTACTAGTTCACCCCTCCACTTT. This translates into CASRGEGPTSSPLHF.

The rearrangement uses TRBV4-3 and TRBJ2-7; the match to TRBD2 covers 8 bases. Germline-derived CDR1 and CDR2 are LGHNA and YSLEER. This CDR3 comprises 15 residues. Germline trimming cut 1 base from V and 4 bases from J; bases unmatched to any gene: 6. CDR3 region: CASSQGFGGAYEQYF. The CDR3, as DNA: TGCGCCAGCAGCCAAGGGTTCGGGGGGGCTTACGAGCAGTACTTC.

This chain links TRBV29-1 with TRBJ2-7; a possible D gene is TRBD1 (6 bases). Trimming shortened V by 5 bases and J by 1 base, and 9 bases separated the two germline ends. The germline gives CDR1 SQVTM, CDR2 ANQGSEA. The length of the CDR3 is 12 residues. The CDR3 reads CSVLTGSYEQYF. As DNA, the CDR3 is TGCAGCGTTTTAACAGGGTCCTACGAGCAGTACTTC.

This chain uses TRBV5-1 with TRBJ1-1; no clear D gene. Trimming took off 6 bases at V and 1 base at J, with 13 bases between the two ends. Germline CDR1 reads SGHRS; CDR2 reads YFSETQ. The CDR3 has 14 amino acids. The CDR3 region is CASKTGISNTEAFF. CDR3 DNA sequence: TGCGCCAGCAAAACGGGGATCTCGAACACTGAAGCTTTCTTT.

The chain employs TRBV9 and TRBJ2-3; 7 nucleotides line up with TRBD2. Trimming at V came to 1 base and at J to 1 base, leaving 0 bases not matched to a gene. The CDR3 runs 14 residues. Germline loops: CDR1 SGDLS, CDR2 YYNGEE. In DNA, the CDR3 is TGTGCCAGCAGCGTAAGCGGGGGCACAGATACGCAGTATTTT. As protein: CASSVSGGTDTQYF.

The J gene is TRBJ2-1, the V gene TRBV13; possibly TRBD1 for D (5 bases). V shed 5 bases and J shed 5 bases, with 19 bases lying between them. The CDR3 is 16 amino acids. Germline assignment: CDR1 PRHDT and CDR2 FYEKMQ (reference sequence). The CDR3 here is CASSLWISSGNNEQFF. CDR3 bases: TGTGCCAGCAGCCTCTGGATCAGTTCAGGGAACAATGAGCAGTTCTTC.

V gene TRBV13 combines with J gene TRBJ2-5, with TRBD2 matching 14 bases. Germline CDR1 and CDR2: PRHDT and FYEKMQ (reference sequence). The length of the CDR3 is 15 residues. Trimming removed 3 bases from V and 5 bases from J; junction bases left unmatched: 2. The DNA for the CDR3 is TGTGCCAGCAGCTTGACTAGCGGGGGGGCGGAGACCCAGTACTTC. This codes for CASSLTSGGAETQYF. The whole variable domain, filled in from reference TRBV13 and TRBJ2-5, reads AAGVIQSPRHLIKEKRETATLKCYPIPRHDTVYWYQQGPGQDPQFLISFYEKMQSDKGSIPDRFSAQQFSDYHSELNMSSLELGDSALYFCASSLTSGGAETQYFGPGTRLLVL.

V gene TRBV10-1 combines with J gene TRBJ1-2, with a weak D call TRBD1 (5 bases). Trimming left V 3 bases short and J 0 bases short, with 5 bases between. Germline lookup yields CDR1 WNHNN and CDR2 SYGVQD (reference sequence). The CDR3 sequence is 13 residues long. CDR3 DNA sequence: TGCGCCAGCAGTGAACAGGCTAACTATGGCTACACCTTC. Translating gives CASSEQANYGYTF.

This chain connects TRBV4-1 to TRBJ1-4; D gene ambiguous. Germline loops: CDR1 MGHRA, CDR2 YSYEKL. V lost 0 bases to trimming and J lost 5 bases, with 7 bases between them. The CDR3 totals 14 residues. The CDR3 here is CASSQDRGNEKLFF. For the CDR3, the DNA is TGCGCCAGCAGCCAAGACCGGGGAAATGAAAAACTGTTTTTT.

The rearrangement uses TRBV9 and TRBJ2-1, with 7 bases aligning to TRBD2. The CDR3 is made up of 13 amino acids. V lost 6 bases and J lost 7; bases outside the gene matches: 7. Per germline, CDR1 SGDLS and CDR2 YYNGEE. The CDR3: CASKPGLRNEQFF. The DNA for the CDR3 is TGTGCCAGCAAACCGGGACTACGGAATGAGCAGTTCTTC.

This chain links TRBV2 with TRBJ2-3; 7 bases match TRBD1. V lost 8 bases and J lost 3; bases outside the gene matches: 8. Per the germline V gene, CDR1 is SNHLY and CDR2 is FYNNEI. The CDR3 contains 14 residues. The CDR3 loop is CASRGQARTDTQYF. CDR3 coding DNA: TGTGCCAGCCGCGGACAGGCCCGAACAGATACGCAGTATTTT.

This clone was seen a few times. The V and J genes are TRBV11-3 and TRBJ1-1; 9 bases agree with TRBD1. Germline V lookup: CDR1 SGHNT, CDR2 YENEEA. J gave up 4 bases and V 4 bases, and 4 bases lay outside the gene matches. The CDR3 has 14 residues. The CDR3 here is CASSSGTGSTEAFF. In DNA, the CDR3 is TGTGCCAGCAGCTCCGGGACAGGGTCCACTGAAGCTTTCTTT.